One sample yielded the 27 T cell receptor beta chains listed below, sequenced in a study of T cell changes during pregnancy in multiple sclerosis. Using immunoSEQ multiplex PCR, the repertoire was profiled, and TCRdb retains in-frame clones only, with some absent. The top ten clones hold less than 2.5% of a sample with around 56,000 clones, less than 95% of them seen once. The specimen was peripheral blood, collected in the first trimester of pregnancy. These receptors originate from a female donor in good health, enrolled as a control in a pregnancy study.

The chain couples TRBV5-6 to TRBJ1-2; 10 nucleotides match TRBD1. CDR1 is SGHDT, CDR2 YYEEEE, per germline. V was pared by 7 bases and J by 8 bases, with 5 bases of the junction left unmatched. The CDR3 loop spans 12 amino acids. In DNA form, the CDR3 reads TGTGCCAGCGGGGACAGGGGTTACGGCTACACCTTC. It yields the protein CASGDRGYGYTF.

This chain uses TRBV14 with TRBJ1-5; 12 nucleotides align to TRBD1. The V and J ends lost 4 bases and 4 bases, in that order; junction bases with no gene match: 2. This CDR3 comprises 15 residues. Germline CDR1 is SGHDN and CDR2 is FVKESK. The CDR3 nucleotides are TGTGCCAGCAGCCCGGGACAGGGGGCTAATCAGCCCCAGCATTTT. Its protein product is CASSPGQGANQPQHF.

The chain has TRBV4-1 and TRBJ1-1; D remains ambiguous. From germline, CDR1 is MGHRA and CDR2 YSYEKL. This CDR3 contains 15 residues. The V gene lost 4 bases and the J gene lost 0 bases, with 12 bases spanning the gap. The CDR3 DNA sequence: TGCGCCAGCAGCCCAGAAGCGGTACTGAACACTGAAGCTTTCTTT. The encoded protein is CASSPEAVLNTEAFF.

The sample holds a few counts of this clone. The chain uses TRBV27 and TRBJ2-7; D is perhaps TRBD1 (5 bases). Trimming pared 5 bases from V and 6 bases from J, leaving 14 bases between. This CDR3 spans 13 amino acids. From germline, CDR1 is MNHEY and CDR2 SMNVEV (reference sequence). CDR3 sequence: CASSVMAGSEQYF. CDR3 DNA sequence: TGTGCCAGCAGTGTGATGGCAGGGTCCGAGCAGTACTTC.

This clone has just one count. This sequence joins TRBV9 and TRBJ2-7; 9 bases map to TRBD2. This CDR3 spans 16 amino acids. J was trimmed by 4 bases and V by 2 bases; bases with no gene match: 10. The germline V gene has CDR1 SGDLS and CDR2 YYNGEE. CDR3 DNA sequence: TGTGCCAGCAGCGTCCGACTAGCGGTGCCAGTTTACGAGCAGTACTTC. Its protein product is CASSVRLAVPVYEQYF.

The V call is TRBV6-1, the J call TRBJ2-1, with a weak D call TRBD1 (5 bases). V shed 1 base and J shed 4 bases, with 11 bases lying between them. Germline V CDR1 and CDR2: MNHNS, SASEGT. The CDR3 has 15 residues. Written as DNA, the CDR3 is TGTGCCAGCAGTGAAGGCAGGGCAGGTTACAATGAGCAGTTCTTC. As protein: CASSEGRAGYNEQFF.

This clone was counted between two and nine times. The rearrangement links TRBV29-1 to TRBJ1-4; 7 bases align to TRBD1. CDR1 is SQVTM and CDR2 is ANQGSEA in the germline V gene. The CDR3 runs 11 residues. The CDR3 here is CSLLQGGKLFF. The CDR3 bases are TGCAGTCTCCTCCAGGGGGGAAAACTGTTTTTT.

V gene TRBV19 combines with J gene TRBJ2-5, with 13 bases fitting TRBD2. Trimming removed 3 bases from V and 5 bases from J; junction bases left unmatched: 9. The CDR3 runs to 17 residues. CDR1 is LNHDA, CDR2 SQIVND, per germline (reference sequence). CDR3 protein: CASSISGTSGMRETQYF. The DNA for the CDR3 is TGTGCCAGTAGTATCTCCGGGACTAGCGGGATGAGGGAGACCCAGTACTTC.

The gene calls are TRBV5-4 and TRBJ1-1; TRBD1 agrees at 10 bases. V lost 4 bases, J lost 7 bases, and 7 bases stayed unmatched. The CDR3 is made up of 14 amino acids. From germline, CDR1 is SGHNT and CDR2 YYREEE (reference sequence). The CDR3 loop reads CASSLPGQGNEAFF. DNA for the CDR3: TGTGCCAGCAGCCTCCCGGGACAGGGGAATGAAGCTTTCTTT.

This clone was seen more than once but under ten times. The chain couples TRBV5-1 to TRBJ2-3, with TRBD2 matching 15 bases. The germline CDR1 and CDR2 sequences are SGHRS and YFSETQ. J lost 4 bases, V lost 4 bases, and 10 bases had no gene match. The CDR3 is 18 residues long. In nucleotides, the CDR3 is TGCGCCAGCAGCCCCGGACTAGCGGGAGGGCCTTTGCCAGATACGCAGTATTTT. Amino acid sequence: CASSPGLAGGPLPDTQYF.

The CDR3 nucleotides read TGTGCCAGCAGCCTTGGACACGACTATAATTCACCCCTCCACTTT. Its translation is CASSLGHDYNSPLHF. This chain links TRBV7-8 with TRBJ1-6, with a weak D call TRBD1 (5 bases). The V gene lost 5 bases and the J gene lost 3 bases, with 11 bases spanning the gap. Germline CDR1 is SGHVS and CDR2 is FQNEAQ. The CDR3 consists of 15 residues.

CDR3 sequence: CASSLVSAGLSSYEQYF. The CDR3 coding sequence is TGTGCCAGCAGCTTAGTTAGTGCGGGCTTGAGCTCCTACGAGCAGTACTTC. This rearrangement joins TRBV7-2 to TRBJ2-7; D may be TRBD2 (5 bases). V lost 1 base to trimming and J lost 0 bases, with 16 bases between them. The CDR3 length is 17 residues. From germline, CDR1 is SGHTA and CDR2 FQGNSA.

V gene TRBV2 combines with J gene TRBJ1-4, with D uncertain. Germline V CDR1 and CDR2: SNHLY, FYNNEI. Trimming pared 1 base from V and 2 bases from J, leaving 8 bases between. There are 15 residues in the CDR3. The DNA of the CDR3 is TGTGCCAGCAGTGAAGGTGGGAGGACTAATGAAAAACTGTTTTTT. This encodes CASSEGGRTNEKLFF. Together with reference TRBV2 and TRBJ1-4, the CDR3 gives the full variable domain: EPEVTQTPSHQVTQMGQEVILRCVPISNHLYFYWYRQILGQKVEFLVSFYNNEISEKSEIFDDQFSVERPDGSNFTLKIRSTKLEDSAMYFCASSEGGRTNEKLFFGSGTQLSVL.

The gene calls are TRBV5-6 and TRBJ2-1; 8 bases map to TRBD2. Losses at the gene ends were 3 bases for V and 2 bases for J; bases not matched to a gene: 7. CDR1 SGHDT and CDR2 YYEEEE come from the germline V gene. The CDR3 totals 16 residues. In DNA form, the CDR3 reads TGTGCCAGCAGCTCGCCGGGACTAGTACCCTACAATGAGCAGTTCTTC. Its translation is CASSSPGLVPYNEQFF. Based on the CDR3 plus reference TRBV5-6 and TRBJ2-1, the full variable domain is DAGVTQSPTHLIKTRGQQVTLRCSPKSGHDTVSWYQQALGQGPQFIFQYYEEEERQRGNFPDRFSGHQFPNYSSELNVNALLLGDSALYLCASSSPGLVPYNEQFFGPGTRLTVL.

V usage is TRBV28 and J usage is TRBJ2-7; TRBD2 agrees at 7 bases. J gave up 3 bases and V 1 base, and 9 bases lay outside the gene matches. CDR1 and CDR2 from the germline V gene are MDHEN and SYDVKM. The length of the CDR3 is 16 residues. CDR3 in amino acids: CASSLYVERDDYEQYF. CDR3 bases: TGTGCCAGCAGTTTATATGTTGAGCGGGATGACTACGAGCAGTACTTC. Drawing the rest from reference TRBV28 and TRBJ2-7, the complete variable domain is DVKVTQSSRYLVKRTGEKVFLECVQDMDHENMFWYRQDPGLGLRLIYFSYDVKMKEKGDIPEGYSVSREKKERFSLILESASTNQTSMYLCASSLYVERDDYEQYFGPGTRLTVT.

The V call is TRBV6-6, the J call TRBJ2-5; 9 bases match TRBD2. CDR1 MNHNY and CDR2 SVGAGI come from the germline V gene (reference sequence). The J segment lost 4 bases and the V segment lost 6 bases, leaving 6 bases of the junction unmatched. The CDR3 spans 14 residues. In DNA form, the CDR3 reads TGTGCCAGCAGAAGACTAGCGGATTCAGAGACCCAGTACTTC. This encodes CASRRLADSETQYF.

The chain is built from TRBV2 and TRBJ1-5; 7 nucleotides line up with TRBD1. The CDR3 extends over 15 amino acids. J gave up 1 base and V 4 bases, and 4 bases lay outside the gene matches. Per germline, CDR1 SNHLY and CDR2 FYNNEI. In nucleotides, the CDR3 is TGTGCCAGCAGTGGACAGGGTACGAGCAATCAGCCCCAGCATTTT. It yields the protein CASSGQGTSNQPQHF. The full variable domain, its missing parts supplied by reference TRBV2 and TRBJ1-5, is EPEVTQTPSHQVTQMGQEVILRCVPISNHLYFYWYRQILGQKVEFLVSFYNNEISEKSEIFDDQFSVERPDGSNFTLKIRSTKLEDSAMYFCASSGQGTSNQPQHFGDGTRLSIL.

Written as DNA, the CDR3 is TGCGCCAGCAGCACTAGCGGGGGGGCCACAGATACGCAGTATTTT. Protein product: CASSTSGGATDTQYF. This chain uses TRBV5-1 with TRBJ2-3; 13 bases fit TRBD2. CDR1 and CDR2 from the germline V gene are SGHRS and YFSETQ. J was trimmed by 2 bases and V by 4 bases; bases with no gene match: 1. The CDR3 contains 15 residues. Variable domain in full (rest from reference TRBV5-1 and TRBJ2-3): KAGVTQTPRYLIKTRGQQVTLSCSPISGHRSVSWYQQTPGQGLQFLFEYFSETQRNKGNFPGRFSGRQFSNSRSEMNVSTLELGDSALYLCASSTSGGATDTQYFGPGTRLTVL.

The chain carries TRBV6-5 and TRBJ2-2; 9 bases fit TRBD2. This CDR3 is built from 14 residues. The ends lost 8 bases at V and 1 base at J; junction bases unmatched: 2. CDR1 is MNHEY and CDR2 is SVGAGI in the germline V gene. The CDR3 DNA is TGTGCCAGCGGGCGGGGGGGGAACACCGGGGAGCTGTTTTTT. This encodes CASGRGGNTGELFF.

The V call is TRBV30, the J call TRBJ1-6; the D gene is possibly TRBD1 (6 bases). Germline CDR1 and CDR2: GTSNPN and SVGIG (reference sequence). The CDR3 consists of 15 residues. Trimming pared 0 bases from V and 10 bases from J, leaving 16 bases between. The CDR3 loop is CAWSVLEQGKSPLHF. The CDR3 region has the DNA TGTGCCTGGAGTGTACTAGAACAGGGTAAATCACCCCTCCACTTT.

The chain carries TRBV19 and TRBJ2-1, with a tentative D call TRBD1 (6 bases). The CDR3 loop spans 14 amino acids. Trimming left V 5 bases short and J 9 bases short, with 17 bases between. Germline CDR1 LNHDA, CDR2 SQIVND (reference sequence). CDR3: CASSPWTAQGEQFF. CDR3 bases: TGTGCCAGTAGTCCCTGGACAGCGCAGGGTGAGCAGTTCTTC.

The V gene is TRBV6-1, the J gene TRBJ1-1, with TRBD1 matching over 9 bases. Germline V gene sequence: CDR1 MNHNS, CDR2 SASEGT. The trim removed 5 bases at V and 4 bases at J, leaving 5 bases unmatched. The CDR3 covers 14 residues. The CDR3 DNA reads TGTGCCAGCAGTTTACAGGGGGCAGGCACTGAAGCTTTCTTT. This translates into CASSLQGAGTEAFF.

This sequence joins TRBV29-1 and TRBJ2-7; a weak D match, TRBD2 (6 bases). The germline gives CDR1 SQVTM, CDR2 ANQGSEA. The CDR3 consists of 14 residues. V was shortened by 7 bases and J by 2 bases, with 18 bases between the two germline ends. This CDR3 is CSAANWGLPYEQYF. The CDR3 DNA is TGCAGCGCCGCGAATTGGGGACTCCCCTACGAGCAGTACTTC.

V gene TRBV2 combines with J gene TRBJ2-7, with D possibly matching TRBD1 (5 bases). The germline V gene has CDR1 SNHLY and CDR2 FYNNEI. The V end lost 5 bases, the J end lost 3 bases, and 23 bases lay between the germline ends. The CDR3 has 17 residues. The CDR3 is CASSPTDPGTWGYEQYF. In DNA, the CDR3 is TGTGCCAGCAGTCCGACAGATCCCGGTACCTGGGGCTACGAGCAGTACTTC.

The chain is built from TRBV11-1 and TRBJ2-7; TRBD1 might be the D (5 bases). The CDR3 runs 15 residues. Germline-derived CDR1 and CDR2 are SGHAT and FQDESV (reference sequence). The ends were cut back, 7 bases at V and 1 base at J, with 17 bases in the middle. CDR3 in amino acids: CASTASSTGSYEQYF. In DNA form, the CDR3 reads TGTGCCAGCACCGCCTCATCTACAGGTTCCTACGAGCAGTACTTC.

J is TRBJ2-1 and V is TRBV11-2, with no clear D. The V and J ends lost 0 bases and 4 bases respectively, with 4 bases between them. The germline gives CDR1 SGHAT, CDR2 FQNNGV. There are 13 residues in the CDR3. CDR3 protein: CASSLERYNEQFF. The DNA of the CDR3 is TGTGCCAGCAGCTTAGAACGGTACAATGAGCAGTTCTTC.

The rearrangement uses TRBV5-1 and TRBJ2-7, with D tentatively TRBD2 (6 bases). The CDR3 is made up of 13 amino acids. CDR1 is SGHRS, CDR2 YFSETQ, per germline. Trimming stripped 4 bases from V and 7 bases from J, with 15 bases between. The CDR3 DNA reads as TGCGCCAGCAGCCTTGGAGGGGCGTGGGAGCAGTACTTC. Translating it yields CASSLGGAWEQYF.